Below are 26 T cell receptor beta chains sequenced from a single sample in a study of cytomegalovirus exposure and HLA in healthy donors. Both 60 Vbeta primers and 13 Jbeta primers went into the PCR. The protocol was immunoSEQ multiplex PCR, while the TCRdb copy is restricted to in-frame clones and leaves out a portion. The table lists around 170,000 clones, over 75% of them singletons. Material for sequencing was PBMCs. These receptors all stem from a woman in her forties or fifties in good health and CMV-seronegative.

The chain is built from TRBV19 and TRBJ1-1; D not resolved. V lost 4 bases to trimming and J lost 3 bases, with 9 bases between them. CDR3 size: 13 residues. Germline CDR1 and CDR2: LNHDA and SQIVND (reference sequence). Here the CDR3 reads CASSTGVYTEAFF. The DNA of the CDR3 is TGTGCCAGTAGTACCGGGGTTTACACTGAAGCTTTCTTT. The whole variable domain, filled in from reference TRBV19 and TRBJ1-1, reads DGGITQSPKYLFRKEGQNVTLSCEQNLNHDAMYWYRQDPGQGLRLIYYSQIVNDFQKGDIAEGYSVSREKKESFPLTVTSAQKNPTAFYLCASSTGVYTEAFFGQGTRLTVV.

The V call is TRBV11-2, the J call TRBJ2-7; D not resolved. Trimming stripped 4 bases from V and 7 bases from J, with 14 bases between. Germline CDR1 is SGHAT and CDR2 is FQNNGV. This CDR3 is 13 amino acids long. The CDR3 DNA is TGTGCCAGCAGCTCCCAACCCGGGTCGGAGCAGTACTTC. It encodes CASSSQPGSEQYF.

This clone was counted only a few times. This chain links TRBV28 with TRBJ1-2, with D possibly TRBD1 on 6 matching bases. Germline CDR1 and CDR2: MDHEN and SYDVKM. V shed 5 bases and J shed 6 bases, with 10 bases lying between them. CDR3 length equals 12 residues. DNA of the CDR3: TGTGCCAGCAGTCCAGGACAGCATGGCTACACCTTC. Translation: CASSPGQHGYTF.

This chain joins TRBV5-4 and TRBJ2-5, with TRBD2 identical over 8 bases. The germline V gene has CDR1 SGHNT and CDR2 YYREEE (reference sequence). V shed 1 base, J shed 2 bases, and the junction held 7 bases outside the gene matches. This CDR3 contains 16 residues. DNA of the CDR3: TGTGCCAGCAGCTTGCGTGCGGGGGGCGGTCAAGAGACCCAGTACTTC. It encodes CASSLRAGGGQETQYF.

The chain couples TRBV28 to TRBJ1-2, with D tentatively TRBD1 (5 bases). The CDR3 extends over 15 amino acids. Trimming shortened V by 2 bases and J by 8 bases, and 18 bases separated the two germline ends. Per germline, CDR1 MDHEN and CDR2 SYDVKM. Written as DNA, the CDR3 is TGTGCCAGCAGTTTACTCGCAGGGTCGTCAAGGGGCTACACCTTC. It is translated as CASSLLAGSSRGYTF.

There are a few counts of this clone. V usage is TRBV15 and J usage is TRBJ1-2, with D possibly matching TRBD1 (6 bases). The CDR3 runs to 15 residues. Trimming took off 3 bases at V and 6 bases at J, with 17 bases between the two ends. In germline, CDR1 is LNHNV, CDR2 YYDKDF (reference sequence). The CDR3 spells CATSRLKQGNDGYTF. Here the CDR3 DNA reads TGTGCCACCAGCAGGCTAAAACAGGGCAATGATGGCTACACCTTC.

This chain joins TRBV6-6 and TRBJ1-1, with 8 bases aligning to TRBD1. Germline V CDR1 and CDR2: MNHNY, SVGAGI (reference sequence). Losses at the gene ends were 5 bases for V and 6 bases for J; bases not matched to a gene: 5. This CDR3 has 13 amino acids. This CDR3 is CASSQGALAEAFF. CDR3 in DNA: TGTGCCAGCAGTCAGGGGGCCCTTGCTGAAGCTTTCTTT.

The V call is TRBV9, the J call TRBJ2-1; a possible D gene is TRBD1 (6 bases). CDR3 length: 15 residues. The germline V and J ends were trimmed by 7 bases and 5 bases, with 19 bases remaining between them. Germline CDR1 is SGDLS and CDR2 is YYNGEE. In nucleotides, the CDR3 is TGTGCCAGCGCCCCAGGGGCAGGGCGGAACAATGAGCAGTTCTTC. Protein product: CASAPGAGRNNEQFF.

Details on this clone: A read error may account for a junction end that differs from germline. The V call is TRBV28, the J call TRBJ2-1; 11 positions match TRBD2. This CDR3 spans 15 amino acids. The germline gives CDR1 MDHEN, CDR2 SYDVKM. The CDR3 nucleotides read TGTGCCAGCATTTTAGCGGGGGGGCTTTACAATGAGCAGTTCTTC. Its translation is CASILAGGLYNEQFF.

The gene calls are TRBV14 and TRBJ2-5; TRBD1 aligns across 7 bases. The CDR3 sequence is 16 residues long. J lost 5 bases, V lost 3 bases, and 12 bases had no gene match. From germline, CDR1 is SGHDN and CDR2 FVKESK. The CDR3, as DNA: TGTGCCAGCAGCCATCAGACAGGGTCTTTGCGGGAGACCCAGTACTTC. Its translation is CASSHQTGSLRETQYF.

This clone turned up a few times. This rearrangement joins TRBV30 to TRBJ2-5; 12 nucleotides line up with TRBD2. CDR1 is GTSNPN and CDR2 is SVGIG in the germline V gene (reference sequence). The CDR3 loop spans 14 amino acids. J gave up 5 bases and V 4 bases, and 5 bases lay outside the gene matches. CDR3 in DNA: TGTGCCTGGACTAGCGGGAGGGCCTACGAGACCCAGTACTTC. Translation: CAWTSGRAYETQYF.

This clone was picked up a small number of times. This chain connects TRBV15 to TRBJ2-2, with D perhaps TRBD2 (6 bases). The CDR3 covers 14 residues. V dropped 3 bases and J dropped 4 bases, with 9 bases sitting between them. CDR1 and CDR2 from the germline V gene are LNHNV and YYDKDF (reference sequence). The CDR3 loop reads CATSRGTATGELFF. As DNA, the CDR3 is TGTGCCACCAGCAGGGGGACTGCCACCGGGGAGCTGTTTTTT.

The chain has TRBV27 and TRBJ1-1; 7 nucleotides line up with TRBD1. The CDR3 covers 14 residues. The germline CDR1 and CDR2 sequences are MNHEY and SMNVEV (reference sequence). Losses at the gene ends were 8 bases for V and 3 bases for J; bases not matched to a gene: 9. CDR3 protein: CASRQTGTYTEAFF. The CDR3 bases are TGTGCCAGCCGTCAGACAGGGACGTACACTGAAGCTTTCTTT.

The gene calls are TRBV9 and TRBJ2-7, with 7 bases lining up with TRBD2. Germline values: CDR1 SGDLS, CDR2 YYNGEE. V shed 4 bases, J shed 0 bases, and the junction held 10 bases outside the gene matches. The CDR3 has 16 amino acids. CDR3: CASSRGGAGSSYEQYF. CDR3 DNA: TGTGCCAGCAGCCGGGGTGGAGCGGGGAGCTCCTACGAGCAGTACTTC.

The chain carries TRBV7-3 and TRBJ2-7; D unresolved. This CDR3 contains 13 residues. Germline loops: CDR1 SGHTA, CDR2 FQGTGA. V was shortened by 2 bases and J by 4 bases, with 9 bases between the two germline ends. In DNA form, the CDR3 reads TGTGCCAGCAGCTTAGGTGTAGAATACGAGCAGTACTTC. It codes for CASSLGVEYEQYF. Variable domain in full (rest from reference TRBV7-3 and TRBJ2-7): GAGVSQTPSNKVTEKGKYVELRCDPISGHTALYWYRQSLGQGPEFLIYFQGTGAADDSGLPNDRFFAVRPEGSVSTLKIQRTERGDSAVYLCASSLGVEYEQYFGPGTRLTVT.

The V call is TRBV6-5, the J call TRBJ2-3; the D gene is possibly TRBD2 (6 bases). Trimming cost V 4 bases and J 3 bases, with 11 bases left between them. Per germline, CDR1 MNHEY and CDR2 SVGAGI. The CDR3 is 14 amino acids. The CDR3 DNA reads TGTGCCAGCAGTTCTACTCGGGGGACAGATACGCAGTATTTT. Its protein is CASSSTRGTDTQYF.

CDR3 nucleotides: TGTGCCAGCAGCTTTAGGGCCCTCAGCAGGGAAGCCTATGGCTACACCTTC. Amino acid sequence: CASSFRALSREAYGYTF. The chain carries TRBV5-6 and TRBJ1-2; tentative D call: TRBD1 (5 bases). Germline loops: CDR1 SGHDT, CDR2 YYEEEE. The CDR3 length is 17 residues. Trimming pared 2 bases from V and 4 bases from J, leaving 21 bases between.

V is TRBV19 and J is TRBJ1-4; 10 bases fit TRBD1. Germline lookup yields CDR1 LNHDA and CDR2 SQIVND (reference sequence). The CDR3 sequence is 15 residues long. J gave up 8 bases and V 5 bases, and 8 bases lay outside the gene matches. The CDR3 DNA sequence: TGTGCCAGTAGTGATCCGGGACAGGGGAGGGAAAAACTGTTTTTT. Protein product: CASSDPGQGREKLFF.

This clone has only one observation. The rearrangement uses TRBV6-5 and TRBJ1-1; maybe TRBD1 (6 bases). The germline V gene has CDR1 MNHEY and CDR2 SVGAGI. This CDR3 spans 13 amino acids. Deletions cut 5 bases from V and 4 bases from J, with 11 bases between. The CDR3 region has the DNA TGTGCCAGCAGTCAGGGGTTTTTCACTGAAGCTTTCTTT. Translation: CASSQGFFTEAFF.

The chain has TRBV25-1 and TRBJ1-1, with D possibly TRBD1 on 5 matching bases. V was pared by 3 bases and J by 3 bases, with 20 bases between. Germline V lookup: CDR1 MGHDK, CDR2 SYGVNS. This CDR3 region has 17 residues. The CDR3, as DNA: TGTGCCAGCAGTGACTCTACCAGGGTGTACGTCGACACTGAAGCTTTCTTT. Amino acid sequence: CASSDSTRVYVDTEAFF. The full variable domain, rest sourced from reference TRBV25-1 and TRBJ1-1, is EADIYQTPRYLVIGTGKKITLECSQTMGHDKMYWYQQDPGMELHLIHYSYGVNSTEKGDLSSESTVSRIRTEHFPLTLESARPSHTSQYLCASSDSTRVYVDTEAFFGQGTRLTVV.

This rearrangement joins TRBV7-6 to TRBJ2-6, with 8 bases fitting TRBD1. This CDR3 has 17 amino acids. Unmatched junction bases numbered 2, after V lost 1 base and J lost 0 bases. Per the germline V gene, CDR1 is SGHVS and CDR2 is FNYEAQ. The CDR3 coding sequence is TGTGCCAGCAGCTTAGGACAGGGGACCTCTGGGGCCAACGTCCTGACTTTC. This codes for CASSLGQGTSGANVLTF.

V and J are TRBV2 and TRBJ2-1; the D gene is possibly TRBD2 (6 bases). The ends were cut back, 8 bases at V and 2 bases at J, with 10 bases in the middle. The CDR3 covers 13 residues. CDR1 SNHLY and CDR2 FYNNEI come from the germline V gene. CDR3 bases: TGTGCCAGCTTCCGGGGGACCTACAATGAGCAGTTCTTC. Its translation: CASFRGTYNEQFF. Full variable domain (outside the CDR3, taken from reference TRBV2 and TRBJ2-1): EPEVTQTPSHQVTQMGQEVILRCVPISNHLYFYWYRQILGQKVEFLVSFYNNEISEKSEIFDDQFSVERPDGSNFTLKIRSTKLEDSAMYFCASFRGTYNEQFFGPGTRLTVL.

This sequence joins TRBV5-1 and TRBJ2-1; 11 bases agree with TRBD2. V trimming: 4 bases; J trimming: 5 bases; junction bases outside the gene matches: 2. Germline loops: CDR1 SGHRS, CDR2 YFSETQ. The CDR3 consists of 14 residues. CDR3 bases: TGCGCCAGCAGCATAGCGGGGGGGCACAATGAGCAGTTCTTC. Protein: CASSIAGGHNEQFF.

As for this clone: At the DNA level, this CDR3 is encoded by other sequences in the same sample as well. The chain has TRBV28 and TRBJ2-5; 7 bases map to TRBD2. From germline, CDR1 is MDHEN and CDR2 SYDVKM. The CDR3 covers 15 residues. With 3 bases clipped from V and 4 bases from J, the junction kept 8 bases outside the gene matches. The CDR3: CASSLPQWGGETQYF. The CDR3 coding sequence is TGTGCCAGCAGTTTGCCCCAGTGGGGGGGAGAGACCCAGTACTTC.

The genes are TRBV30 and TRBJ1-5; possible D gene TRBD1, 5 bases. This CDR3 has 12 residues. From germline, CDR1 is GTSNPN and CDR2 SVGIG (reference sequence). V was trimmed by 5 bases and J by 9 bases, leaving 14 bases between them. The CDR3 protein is CAWGEGRRPQHF. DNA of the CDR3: TGTGCCTGGGGGGAGGGGAGGCGGCCCCAGCATTTT. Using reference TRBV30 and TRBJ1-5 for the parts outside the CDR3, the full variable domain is SQTIHQWPATLVQPVGSPLSLECTVEGTSNPNLYWYRQAAGRGLQLLFYSVGIGQISSEVPQNLSASRPQDRQFILSSKKLLLSDSGFYLCAWGEGRRPQHFGDGTRLSIL.

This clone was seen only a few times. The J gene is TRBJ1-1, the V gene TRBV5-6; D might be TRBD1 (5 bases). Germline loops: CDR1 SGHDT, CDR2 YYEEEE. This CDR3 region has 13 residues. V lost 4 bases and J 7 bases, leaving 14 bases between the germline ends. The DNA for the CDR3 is TGTGCCAGCAGCATCGACAGACGGAATGAAGCTTTCTTT. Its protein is CASSIDRRNEAFF.